Given below is one TCR beta chain in context. Alongside a J-beta primer mix, a sample-barcoded 5' primer served in a second PCR lasting 7 to 11 cycles. TCRdb passed the 5' RACE reads through MiXCR, listing each CDR3 protein once. This sample has 700,000 or so distinct CDR3 sequences, with 40% to 45% found just once. The CDR3 sequence is 17 residues long. The data were taken from a study of blood T cells in healthy people across ages. This TCR was recovered from a man at least 80 years old in good health. The sequencing input was blood. The V gene is TRBV12-3 or TRBV12-4, the J gene TRBJ2-7; TRBD2 aligns across 8 bases. The better agreement between TRBJ2-4 and the DNA end casts doubt on the J call. The DNA for the CDR3 is TGTGCCAGCAGTTCTACTAGCGGCAAAGCATGGGGAAACATTCAGTACTTC. Amino acids: CASSSTSGKAWGNIQYF.